The sample holds a few counts of the clone carrying this T cell receptor (beta chain). Its antigen is undetermined. Per the study methods: Samples held a median of 95,638 TCRs, range roughly 20,000–700,000. In TCRdb, the RACE reads were re-called with MiXCR into one record per CDR3 protein. The V and J calls come from TCRdb's annotation, not from the publication. Of some 50,000 distinct CDR3 sequences listed, 9% to 9.5% are singletons. The CDR3 spans 16 residues. Germline V gene sequence: CDR1 SGDLS, CDR2 YYNGEE. Trimming pared 0 bases from V and 0 bases from J, leaving 11 bases between. This sample is part of a study of human T cells and chemical hapten exposure. Time point described: patch test 1, 2 weeks after DPC sensitization. Treatment defined: therapeutic diphenylcyclopropenone sensitization with weekly scalp DPC. General study points: Given that the donors had alopecia, their immune response may differ from that seen in healthy people. Positively correlated with patch test score were the counts of PT1 expanded TCRs.

The sequence was obtained from a woman aged 40 to 49 with alopecia areata. Some clones in this sample may be carry-over from other donors' samples. The gene calls are TRBV9 and TRBJ2-3; the D is unclear. The specimen was whole blood, collected in connection with sensitization to the hapten diphenylcyclopropenone (DPC). The CDR3 region has the DNA TGTGCCAGCAGCGTAGCTGAGGCAGGTAGCACAGATACGCAGTATTTT. Protein: CASSVAEAGSTDTQYF.